This TCR beta chain was retrieved from a study of T-cell reconstitution after alpha-beta-depleted transplantation in children. TCRbeta library preparation incorporated unique molecular identifiers. One entry per CDR3 protein results from TCRdb running MiXCR on the PCR reads. The profile shows around 340,000 distinct CDR3 sequences, about 14% of them singletons. There are a few counts of this clonotype. CDR1 is DFQATT, CDR2 SNEGSKA, per germline (reference sequence). Trimming at V came to 0 bases and at J to 4 bases, leaving 11 bases not matched to a gene. This CDR3 is built from 16 residues. The TCR sequence derives from a human donor who donated a stem cell graft to a child with Fanconi anemia. The chain recombines TRBV20-1 with TRBJ1-2; TRBD1 matches 7 bases. Sequences were derived from PBMCs, sampled from the stem cell graft. CDR3 DNA sequence: TGCAGTGCTAGAGATCGTAGGTTCGGGACAGCCTATGGCTACACCTTC. This codes for CSARDRRFGTAYGYTF.